The 7 T cell receptor beta chains below were found in one sample sequenced in a study of blood T cell repertoires in COVID-19. The data were produced by immunoSEQ multiplex PCR, yet TCRdb's version contains in-frame clones alone and is incomplete. Counted here are over 85,000 clones, about nine tenths occurring once; the ten biggest clones make up about 5.7%. The sequenced sample consisted of peripheral blood. The receptors were gathered from a woman between 50 and 59 years old with COVID-19, enrolled during active disease.

The rearrangement links TRBV6-6 to TRBJ2-7, with TRBD1 as a possible D gene (5 bases). V was trimmed by 2 bases and J by 4 bases, leaving 9 bases between them. CDR3 length equals 13 residues. Germline-derived CDR1 and CDR2 are MNHNY and SVGAGI (reference sequence). The CDR3 protein is CASSYVGEYEQYF. The CDR3 region has the DNA TGTGCCAGCAGTTACGTAGGGGAATACGAGCAGTACTTC.

V gene TRBV12-3 or TRBV12-4 combines with J gene TRBJ2-1, with 12 bases fitting TRBD2. Germline trimming cut 4 bases from V and 15 bases from J; bases unmatched to any gene: 7. The CDR3 contains 13 residues. Here the CDR3 DNA reads TGTGCCAGCAGTTCTCTAGCGGGGGGGCCCCCGTTCTTC. This sequence encodes CASSSLAGGPPFF.

This clone was seen once. This chain uses TRBV29-1 with TRBJ2-7; unclear D gene. This CDR3 has 13 amino acids. V was clipped by 6 bases and J by 2 bases, with 14 bases between them. CDR1 and CDR2 from the germline V gene are SQVTM and ANQGSEA. Here the CDR3 DNA reads TGCAGCGTGCCCACGGCGGATCCCTACGAGCAGTACTTC. Its translation is CSVPTADPYEQYF.

The chain combines TRBV7-9 with TRBJ1-6; D might be TRBD1 (6 bases). This CDR3 has 15 residues. The V and J ends lost 2 bases and 5 bases respectively, with 10 bases between them. Germline CDR1 and CDR2: SEHNR and FQNEAQ (reference sequence). The CDR3 DNA sequence: TGTGCCAGCAGCTTATTACAGGGAAATAATTCACCCCTCCACTTT. It codes for CASSLLQGNNSPLHF.

The chain couples TRBV6-2 or TRBV6-3 to TRBJ2-3; 8 nucleotides match TRBD2. The CDR3 spans 15 residues. The ends lost 0 bases at V and 4 bases at J; junction bases unmatched: 3. Germline loops: CDR1 MNHEY, CDR2 SVGEGT. CDR3: CASSYSGGEPDTQYF. The CDR3 DNA reads as TGTGCCAGCAGTTACTCCGGGGGGGAACCAGATACGCAGTATTTT.

Only a few counts were recorded for this clone. The J gene is TRBJ1-6, the V gene TRBV25-1, with a possible D match to TRBD1 (6 bases). The CDR3 runs to 15 residues. Between the trimmed V and J ends, which lost 1 base and 7 bases, there was a span of 11 bases. CDR1 is MGHDK and CDR2 is SYGVNS in the germline V gene. The DNA of the CDR3 is TGTGCCAGCAGTGAATTGGTCAGGGGAAATTCACCCCTCCACTTT. Protein: CASSELVRGNSPLHF.

The V call is TRBV5-5, the J call TRBJ2-3, with TRBD2 as a possible D gene (5 bases). Trimming removed 2 bases from V and 2 bases from J, with 15 bases in between. The germline gives CDR1 SGHKS, CDR2 YYEKEE (reference sequence). The CDR3 runs to 16 residues. In DNA form, the CDR3 reads TGTGCCAGCAGCTTAGAAGCCGGGGTTAACACAGATACGCAGTATTTT. It specifies CASSLEAGVNTDTQYF.